This TCR beta chain was identified during a study of patients and donors after allogeneic stem cell transplantation. MiXCR, applied by TCRdb to the RT-PCR reads, yields one record per CDR3 protein. This table has fewer than 250,000 distinct CDR3 sequences, less than 15% appearing once. This clonotype appeared a few times. The CDR3 sequence is 16 residues long. The V gene's germline CDR1 is SGHRS and CDR2 YFSETQ. Trimming took 1 base from V and 4 from J, leaving 16 bases between them. This chain joins TRBV5-1 and TRBJ2-3, with D uncertain. The sample taken for sequencing was blood, either unsorted or a sorted T cell fraction (not recorded which). The clonotype originates from a human donor who was either an allogeneic HSCT recipient or a stem cell or donor lymphocyte infusion donor (not recorded which). It is not recorded whose cells these are; they may come from a transplant donor. DNA of the CDR3: TGCGCCAGCAGCTTGTTGCCGTTCCCGGGCGCAGATACGCAGTATTTT. It is translated as CASSLLPFPGADTQYF.